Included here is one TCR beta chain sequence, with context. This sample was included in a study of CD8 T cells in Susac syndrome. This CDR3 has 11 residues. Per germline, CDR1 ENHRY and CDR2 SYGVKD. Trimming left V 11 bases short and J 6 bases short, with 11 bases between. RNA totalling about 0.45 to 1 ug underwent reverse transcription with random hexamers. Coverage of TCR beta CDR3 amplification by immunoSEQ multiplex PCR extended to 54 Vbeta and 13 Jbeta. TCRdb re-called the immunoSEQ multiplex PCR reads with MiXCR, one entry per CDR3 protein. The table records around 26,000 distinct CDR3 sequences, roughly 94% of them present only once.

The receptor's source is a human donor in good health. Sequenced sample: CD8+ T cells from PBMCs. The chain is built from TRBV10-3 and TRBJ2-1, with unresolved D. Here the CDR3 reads CASRLSNEQFF. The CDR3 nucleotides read TGTGCCTCACGGCTTTCCAATGAGCAGTTCTTC.